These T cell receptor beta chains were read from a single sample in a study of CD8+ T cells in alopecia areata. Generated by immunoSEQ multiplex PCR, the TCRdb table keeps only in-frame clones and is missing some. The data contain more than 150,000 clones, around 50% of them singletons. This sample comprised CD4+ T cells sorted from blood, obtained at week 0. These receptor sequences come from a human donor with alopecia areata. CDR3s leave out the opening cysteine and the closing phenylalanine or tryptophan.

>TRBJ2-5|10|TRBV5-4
ASSQTEETQY
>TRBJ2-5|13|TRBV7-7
ASSVGQGNGETQY
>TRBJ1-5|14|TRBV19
ASTDGGPYSNQPQH
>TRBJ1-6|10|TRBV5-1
ASSLGDSPLH
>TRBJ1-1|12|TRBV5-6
ASSSSGVRTEAF
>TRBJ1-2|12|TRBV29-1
SVEDFGLPSGYT
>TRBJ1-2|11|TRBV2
ASSYLENYGYT
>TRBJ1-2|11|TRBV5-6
ASRRTGVFGYT
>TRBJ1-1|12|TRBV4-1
ASSQVGTNTEAF
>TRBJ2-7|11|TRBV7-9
ASSFVYSYEQY
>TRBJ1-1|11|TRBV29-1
SVRTGTNTEAF
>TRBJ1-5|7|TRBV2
ASGQPQH